The entry below gives a single T cell receptor beta chain sequence along with its context. The specificity of this receptor is unknown. The input lacks base qualities; no much larger clone sits a single base away. Collaborating institutions collected whole blood in K2EDTA tubes following their own protocols. For TCRbeta analysis, collaborators shipped samples in one of three forms: frozen whole blood, isolated PBMCs, or DNA extracted from either of those sample types. TCRbeta CDR3 regions were amplified from genomic DNA by means of the immunoSEQ Assay, a bias-controlled multiplex PCR. Processing in the source paper ran as follows. Within the assay, amplification of reference gene primers was used to estimate how many nucleated cells each sample contained. Sequence reads were collapsed and filtered to measure the absolute abundance of every unique TCRbeta CDR3 rearrangement. Productive Simpson clonality was computed per sample as the square root of Simpson's diversity index over productive rearrangements. TCRdb took over this immuneACCESS table, retaining in-frame rearrangements with V and J assigned. Such tables are incomplete; in checked studies, under half of the missing clones stem from an unresolved V gene, and the remainder is unexplained. Clone size and the V and J calls come from that table; the DNA yielded D and trimming. Counted in this sample were around 100,000 clones; around four fifths of them appeared once. Roughly 8.1% of the sample belongs to the ten largest clones.

CDR1 and CDR2, looked up from the germline V gene, are SNHLY and FYNNEI. From cysteine to phenylalanine, the CDR3 is 14 amino acids long. Left in the record is the CDR3 DNA by itself, 42 bases read in frame from the first base. Trimming takes 8 bases from V and 2 bases from J, and the germline ends sit 13 bases apart. These data are taken from a study of blood T cell repertoires in COVID-19 (dated by TCRdb to the early 2020s). About the study as a whole: The collaborator samples originated in the United States, Italy and Spain and spanned the acute and convalescent phases of COVID-19. The prospective study material was composed of cDNA or gDNA derived from T cells, B-cell-depleted T cells, or PBMCs. Where available, HLA class I and class II types were obtained from metadata supplied by the sample provider rather than from assay-based typing. The samples were drawn from two sources: the first 160 participants of the ongoing ImmuneRACE study, and about 1,300 subjects contributed by 6 global collaborators. The sample metadata nearly always contained a de-identified subject ID, COVID-19 status, age in years and sex. The repertoires were released in a freely available public database intended as a resource for research on the immune response to SARS-CoV-2. Subjects who had been exposed to COVID-19, were actively infected with it, or had recovered from it provided the deeply sampled blood TCRbeta repertoires that made up the dataset.

The research as a whole found: Clinical and demographic metadata were provided uncurated, with the amount varying by source and participant.

Material for sequencing was peripheral blood. The sequence was obtained from a woman aged 40 to 50 with acute or convalescent COVID-19. This receptor chain uses TRBV2 and TRBJ2-1; the D gene is possibly TRBD2, with 6 bases matching. The CDR3 loop reads CASGGTGAYNEQFF. The DNA sequence is given as TGTGCCAGCGGAGGAACGGGGGCCTACAATGAGCAGTTCTTC.